These 13 T cell receptor beta chains share one sample of origin, sequenced in a study of blood T cell repertoires in COVID-19. TCRdb keeps only in-frame clones here, not all; method: immunoSEQ multiplex PCR. The table includes about 270,000 clones, around 85% detected once. The specimen was peripheral blood. The receptors shown here come from a woman aged 70 to 79 with acute or convalescent COVID-19.

The J gene is TRBJ1-1, the V gene TRBV10-3; D is unresolved. Per germline, CDR1 ENHRY and CDR2 SYGVKD. V was shortened by 3 bases and J by 3 bases, with 8 bases between the two germline ends. This CDR3 spans 13 amino acids. Here the CDR3 DNA reads TGTGCCATCAGTGACCCGGTGGACACTGAAGCTTTCTTT. It is translated as CAISDPVDTEAFF.

The chain has TRBV10-1 and TRBJ2-1; 12 bases line up with TRBD2. The length of the CDR3 is 16 residues. The V and J ends lost 3 bases and 8 bases, in that order; junction bases with no gene match: 8. Germline CDR1 reads WNHNN; CDR2 reads SYGVQD (reference sequence). The CDR3 region is CASSDSSSGGGYEQFF. The CDR3 nucleotides are TGCGCCAGCAGTGATTCCTCTAGCGGGGGGGGTTATGAGCAGTTCTTC.

The chain is built from TRBV15 and TRBJ2-7, with 7 bases lining up with TRBD2. CDR1 and CDR2 from the germline V gene are LNHNV and YYDKDF (reference sequence). Trimming took 4 bases from V and 0 from J; bases not matched to a gene: 3. The CDR3 length is 14 residues. CDR3 sequence (DNA): TGTGCCACCAGCAACGGGGGGTTCTCCTACGAGCAGTACTTC. Residues: CATSNGGFSYEQYF.

This rearrangement joins TRBV28 to TRBJ1-5, with TRBD1 matching over 9 bases. The CDR3 contains 15 residues. V was clipped by 2 bases and J by 6 bases; unmatched bases: 5. Germline V gene lookup returns CDR1 MDHEN and CDR2 SYDVKM. DNA for the CDR3: TGTGCCAGCAGTTTAGGGACAGGGAACGCTCAGCCCCAGCATTTT. Translating gives CASSLGTGNAQPQHF.

V is TRBV15 and J is TRBJ2-3; TRBD2 aligns across 7 bases. Germline trimming cut 9 bases from V and 2 bases from J; bases unmatched to any gene: 8. From germline, CDR1 is LNHNV and CDR2 YYDKDF (reference sequence). The CDR3 runs to 14 residues. CDR3 bases: TGTGCCACGGGGGGGGGTACCCCCACAGATACGCAGTATTTT. Amino acids: CATGGGTPTDTQYF.

The genes are TRBV9 and TRBJ1-2; D is unresolved. This CDR3 spans 15 amino acids. Trimming removed 0 bases at V and 2 bases at J, with 11 bases between. Germline loops: CDR1 SGDLS, CDR2 YYNGEE. For the CDR3, the DNA is TGTGCCAGCAGCGTAGCCCCGGGAGGGAACTATGGCTACACCTTC. Translation gives CASSVAPGGNYGYTF.

This chain joins TRBV19 and TRBJ1-5, with D perhaps TRBD1 (6 bases). This CDR3 has 13 amino acids. Deletions cut 5 bases from V and 4 bases from J, with 9 bases between. Per germline, CDR1 LNHDA and CDR2 SQIVND (reference sequence). DNA for the CDR3: TGTGCCAGTAGTCCCACAGGGAATCAGCCCCAGCATTTT. It translates to CASSPTGNQPQHF.

This clone occurred a few times. The chain employs TRBV12-5 and TRBJ1-3, with a possible D match to TRBD1 (5 bases). CDR1 and CDR2 from the germline V gene are LGHNT and FRNRAP. The CDR3 spans 16 residues. V gave up 5 bases and J gave up 2 bases, with 16 bases separating them. The CDR3 DNA is TGTGCTAGTGGTCCCCCGTCCGGAGGGGCTGGAAACACCATATATTTT. Protein product: CASGPPSGGAGNTIYF.

V gene TRBV5-4 combines with J gene TRBJ1-2; 9 nucleotides line up with TRBD1. CDR1 and CDR2 from the germline V gene are SGHNT and YYREEE (reference sequence). Trimming at V came to 8 bases and at J to 8 bases, leaving 19 bases not matched to a gene. CDR3 length equals 16 residues. This CDR3 is CASTYPGTGLYGGYTF. In DNA, the CDR3 is TGTGCCAGTACCTACCCCGGGACAGGGTTATATGGGGGCTACACCTTC.

This chain joins TRBV10-3 and TRBJ2-7; the D gene is possibly TRBD1 (5 bases). This CDR3 region has 13 residues. With 7 bases removed from V and 1 base from J, the gap between germline ends came to 11 bases. Germline V lookup: CDR1 ENHRY, CDR2 SYGVKD. The CDR3 here is CAITKQGSYEQYF. The CDR3 DNA is TGTGCCATCACAAAGCAGGGTTCCTACGAGCAGTACTTC.

The V call is TRBV4-1, the J call TRBJ1-2, with 8 nucleotides matching TRBD1. J was trimmed by 7 bases and V by 2 bases; bases with no gene match: 9. The CDR3 covers 15 residues. Germline V gene sequence: CDR1 MGHRA, CDR2 YSYEKL. The CDR3 coding sequence is TGCGCCAGCAGCCAATGGGGCAGGGGGCTAAGTGGCTACACCTTC. It specifies CASSQWGRGLSGYTF.

The chain links TRBV24-1 to TRBJ1-1; TRBD1 agrees at 7 bases. The CDR3 is made up of 13 amino acids. Germline CDR1 KGHDR, CDR2 SFDVKD. The V and J ends lost 9 bases and 1 base, in that order; junction bases with no gene match: 4. The CDR3, as DNA: TGTGCCACCCGGGGACAGCCGAACACTGAAGCTTTCTTT. Residues: CATRGQPNTEAFF.

Comments on this clone: The limits of the CDR3 on the DNA are not certain, so only TCRdb's listed CDR3 is given. V is TRBV20-1 and J is TRBJ1-1; the table's D call of TRBD1 was not tested on the DNA. The CDR3 is 13 amino acids in total, end residues counted. Germline V CDR1 and CDR2: DFQATT, SNEGSKA (reference sequence). Here the CDR3 reads CSASSGQGFEAFF.